This T cell receptor beta chain was identified during a study of cytomegalovirus exposure and HLA in healthy donors. Study-level results: Using the classifier, cytomegalovirus status was reportedly diagnosed with high specificity and sensitivity. Analysis performed later found about 18,000 TCR beta sequences associated with HLA alleles at 0.05 false discovery rate.

V lost 5 bases, J lost 3 bases, and 12 bases stayed unmatched. Germline loops: CDR1 MDHEN, CDR2 SYDVKM. The CDR3 is 17 residues long. A word on this clone: Its antigen remains unidentified.

PCR primers comprised 60 Vbeta and 13 Jbeta primers. TCRdb's table, derived via immunoSEQ multiplex PCR, lists solely in-frame clones and lacks some. This table holds under 130,000 clones, roughly 13% found once. The chain recombines TRBV28 with TRBJ2-3, with 9 bases that match TRBD2. This TCR came from a man in his forties or fifties in good health and CMV-seropositive. Sequenced sample: PBMCs. The CDR3 loop is CASSPYSGGPSTDTQYF. The CDR3 nucleotides are TGTGCCAGCAGTCCCTACAGCGGGGGGCCATCAACAGATACGCAGTATTTT.